A selection of T cell receptor beta chains follows, all from one sample in a study of shared clonotypes between healthy human individuals. Produced via immunoSEQ multiplex PCR; TCRdb's table is partial and in-frame only. The sample contains some 2.1 million clones, 85% to 95% of which appear only once. Input material: naive CD8+ T cells from PBMCs. These receptors came from a man aged 18-30 years in good health. Some clones in this sample may be carry-over from other donors' samples. Both conserved end residues are part of each CDR3. A D gene is named only where the DNA matches it firmly. Clone size is stated in some rows and not others, as once, few, many or a class when expanded.

size: .; J: TRBJ2-7; D: TRBD2; V: TRBV11-2; length: 16; CDR3: CASSLVGLAGTYEQYF; DNA: TGTGCCAGCAGCTTAGTCGGACTAGCGGGGACCTACGAGCAGTACTTC
size: once; J: TRBJ1-1; D: TRBD1; V: TRBV11-2; length: 15; CDR3: CASSYRTGENTEAFF; DNA: TGTGCCAGCAGCTACCGGACAGGGGAGAACACTGAAGCTTTCTTT
size: .; J: TRBJ2-1; D: TRBD2; V: TRBV9; length: 15; CDR3: CASSVGGRGDNEQFF; DNA: TGTGCCAGCAGCGTAGGCGGGAGAGGGGACAATGAGCAGTTCTTC
size: few; J: TRBJ1-1; D: TRBD1; V: TRBV7-9; length: 15; CDR3: CASSFWDRGSTEAFF; DNA: TGTGCCAGCAGCTTTTGGGACAGGGGCTCCACTGAAGCTTTCTTT
size: .; J: TRBJ2-4; D: TRBD1; V: TRBV6-6; length: 14; CDR3: CASSQGTGKNIQYF; DNA: TGTGCCAGCAGTCAGGGGACAGGAAAAAACATTCAGTACTTC
size: .; J: TRBJ2-3; D: .; V: TRBV6-6; length: 13; CDR3: CASSYSAADTQYF; DNA: TGTGCCAGCAGTTACTCAGCGGCAGATACGCAGTATTTT
size: .; J: TRBJ2-7; D: TRBD1; V: TRBV19; length: 12; CDR3: CASSMGTEEQYF; DNA: TGTGCCAGTAGTATGGGGACAGAGGAGCAGTACTTC
size: .; J: TRBJ2-7; D: TRBD1; V: TRBV2; length: 14; CDR3: CASTTRDRVYEQYF; DNA: TGTGCCAGCACCACACGGGACAGGGTCTACGAGCAGTACTTC
size: .; J: TRBJ2-2; D: .; V: TRBV4-2; length: 15; CDR3: CASSYWGKDAEELFF; DNA: TGTGCCAGCAGTTACTGGGGGAAAGATGCTGAGGAGCTGTTTTTT
size: once; J: TRBJ2-5; D: .; V: TRBV5-6; length: 16; CDR3: CASSLAGHRPGETQYF; DNA: TGTGCCAGCAGCTTGGCAGGACACCGGCCGGGAGAGACCCAGTACTTC
size: .; J: TRBJ2-7; D: .; V: TRBV5-4; length: 13; CDR3: CASSSPPSPEQYF; DNA: TGTGCCAGCAGCTCCCCGCCCTCCCCCGAGCAGTACTTC
size: .; J: TRBJ1-2; D: TRBD1; V: TRBV4-3; length: 16; CDR3: CASSQDRGRLDYGYTF; DNA: TGCGCCAGCAGCCAGGACAGGGGGCGCTTGGACTATGGCTACACCTTC
size: many; J: TRBJ2-7; D: .; V: TRBV11-2; length: 12; CDR3: CASSLGPDEQYF; DNA: TGTGCCAGCAGCTTAGGCCCTGACGAGCAGTACTTC
size: .; J: TRBJ1-1; D: .; V: TRBV28; length: 14; CDR3: CASSFRPPNTEAFF; DNA: TGTGCCAGCAGTTTTCGACCGCCGAACACTGAAGCTTTCTTT
size: .; J: TRBJ2-5; D: .; V: TRBV9; length: 14; CDR3: CASSVSGAGETQYF; DNA: TGTGCCAGCAGCGTATCGGGAGCCGGGGAGACCCAGTACTTC
size: .; J: TRBJ2-7; D: TRBD2; V: TRBV4-1; length: 16; CDR3: CASSWSTSGSSYEQYF; DNA: TGCGCCAGCAGCTGGTCGACTAGCGGAAGCTCCTACGAGCAGTACTTC
size: .; J: TRBJ2-3; D: .; V: TRBV7-9; length: 14; CDR3: CASSPRDVPDTQYF; DNA: TGTGCCAGCAGCCCCCGGGACGTCCCAGATACGCAGTATTTT
size: .; J: TRBJ1-2; D: .; V: TRBV15; length: 11; CDR3: CATLGLDGYTF; DNA: TGTGCCACCTTGGGGCTGGATGGCTACACCTTC
size: .; J: TRBJ2-7; D: .; V: TRBV27; length: 15; CDR3: CASSSRDGSSYEQYF; DNA: TGTGCCAGCAGCTCCCGGGACGGTAGCTCCTACGAGCAGTACTTC
size: .; J: TRBJ2-1; D: TRBD2; V: TRBV10-3; length: 14; CDR3: CAISAETSLNEQFF; DNA: TGTGCCATCAGTGCTGAGACTAGCCTCAATGAGCAGTTCTTC
size: .; J: TRBJ2-7; D: .; V: TRBV27; length: 12; CDR3: CASSLSSGEQYF; DNA: TGTGCCAGCAGTTTATCAAGTGGCGAGCAGTACTTC
size: .; J: TRBJ1-6; D: .; V: TRBV6-6; length: 16; CDR3: CASSYNLRGDNSPLHF; DNA: TGTGCCAGCAGTTACAACCTCCGGGGGGACAATTCACCCCTCCACTTT
size: .; J: TRBJ1-1; D: TRBD1; V: TRBV29-1; length: 14; CDR3: CSGWTGSEDTEAFF; DNA: TGCAGCGGTTGGACAGGGTCTGAGGACACTGAAGCTTTCTTT
size: .; J: TRBJ2-1; D: TRBD1; V: TRBV6-6; length: 16; CDR3: CASSYEGARSYNEQFF; DNA: TGTGCCAGCAGTTACGAGGGGGCTAGATCCTACAATGAGCAGTTCTTC
size: .; J: TRBJ2-2; D: .; V: TRBV6-1; length: 19; CDR3: CASSDRDQVLLTNTGELFF; DNA: TGTGCCAGCAGTGATCGGGACCAAGTTTTGTTAACGAACACCGGGGAGCTGTTTTTT
size: .; J: TRBJ2-7; D: TRBD2; V: TRBV27; length: 13; CDR3: CASKTSDSYEQYF; DNA: TGTGCCAGCAAAACTAGCGACTCCTACGAGCAGTACTTC
size: .; J: TRBJ2-3; D: .; V: TRBV9; length: 15; CDR3: CASSVARARGDTQYF; DNA: TGTGCCAGCAGCGTAGCCCGGGCTCGCGGGGATACGCAGTATTTT
size: .; J: TRBJ2-7; D: .; V: TRBV28; length: 15; CDR3: CASSKETGTGYEQYF; DNA: TGTGCCAGCAGCAAGGAGACAGGGACTGGCTACGAGCAGTACTTC
size: .; J: TRBJ2-3; D: .; V: TRBV7-3; length: 16; CDR3: CASSLTGTGSTDTQYF; DNA: TGTGCCAGCAGCTTAACCGGGACTGGGAGCACAGATACGCAGTATTTT
size: .; J: TRBJ1-4; D: .; V: TRBV4-3; length: 17; CDR3: CASSQDELGATNEKLFF; DNA: TGCGCCAGCAGCCAAGACGAACTCGGTGCAACTAATGAAAAACTGTTTTTT
size: .; J: TRBJ1-5; D: TRBD1; V: TRBV19; length: 15; CDR3: CASSNERTGDQPQHF; DNA: TGTGCCAGTAGTAATGAGCGGACAGGGGATCAGCCCCAGCATTTT
size: .; J: TRBJ1-3; D: .; V: TRBV5-6; length: 14; CDR3: CASSPTVSGNTIYF; DNA: TGTGCCAGCAGCCCGACGGTCTCTGGAAACACCATATATTTT
size: .; J: TRBJ2-7; D: .; V: TRBV30; length: 12; CDR3: CAWSVLGSEQYF; DNA: TGTGCCTGGAGTGTACTTGGGAGCGAGCAGTACTTC